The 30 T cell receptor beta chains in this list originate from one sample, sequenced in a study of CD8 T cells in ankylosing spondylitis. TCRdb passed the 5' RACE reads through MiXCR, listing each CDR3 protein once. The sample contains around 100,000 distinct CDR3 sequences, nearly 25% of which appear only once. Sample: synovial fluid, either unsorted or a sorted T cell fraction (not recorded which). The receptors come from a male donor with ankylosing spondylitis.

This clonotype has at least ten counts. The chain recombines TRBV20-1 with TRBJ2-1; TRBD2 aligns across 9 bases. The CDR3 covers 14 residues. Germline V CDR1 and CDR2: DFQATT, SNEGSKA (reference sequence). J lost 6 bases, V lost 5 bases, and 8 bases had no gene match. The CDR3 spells CSAGSGRVRNEQFF. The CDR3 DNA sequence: TGCAGTGCTGGTAGCGGGAGAGTTCGCAATGAGCAGTTCTTC.

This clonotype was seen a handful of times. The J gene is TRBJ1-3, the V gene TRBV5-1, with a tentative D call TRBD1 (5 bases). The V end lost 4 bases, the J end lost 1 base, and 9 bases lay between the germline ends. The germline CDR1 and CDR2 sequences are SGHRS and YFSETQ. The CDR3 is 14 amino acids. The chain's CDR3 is CASSMGGSGNTIYF. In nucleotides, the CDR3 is TGCGCCAGCAGCATGGGGGGGTCTGGAAACACCATATATTTT.

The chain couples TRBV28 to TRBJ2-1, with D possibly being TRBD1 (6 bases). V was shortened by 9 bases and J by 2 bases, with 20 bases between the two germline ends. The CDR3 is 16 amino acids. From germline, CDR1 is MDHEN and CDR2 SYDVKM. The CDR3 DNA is TGTGCCAGTTTACCCTCCCAGGGGCGTCCCTACAATGAGCAGTTCTTC. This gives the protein CASLPSQGRPYNEQFF. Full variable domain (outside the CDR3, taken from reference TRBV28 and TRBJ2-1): DVKVTQSSRYLVKRTGEKVFLECVQDMDHENMFWYRQDPGLGLRLIYFSYDVKMKEKGDIPEGYSVSREKKERFSLILESASTNQTSMYLCASLPSQGRPYNEQFFGPGTRLTVL.

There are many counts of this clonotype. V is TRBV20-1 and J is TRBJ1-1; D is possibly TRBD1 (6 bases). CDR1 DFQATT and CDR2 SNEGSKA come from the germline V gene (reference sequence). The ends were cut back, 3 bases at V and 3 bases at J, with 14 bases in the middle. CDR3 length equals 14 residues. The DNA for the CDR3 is TGCAGTGCTAGTGGCAGGGGATGGGACACTGAAGCTTTCTTT. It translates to CSASGRGWDTEAFF.

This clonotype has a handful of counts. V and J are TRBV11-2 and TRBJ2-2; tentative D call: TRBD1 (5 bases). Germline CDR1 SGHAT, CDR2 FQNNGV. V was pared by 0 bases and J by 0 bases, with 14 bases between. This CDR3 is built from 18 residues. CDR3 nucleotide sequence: TGTGCCAGCAGCTTAGATCGGGTGGTCAGGGCGAACACCGGGGAGCTGTTTTTT. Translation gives CASSLDRVVRANTGELFF.

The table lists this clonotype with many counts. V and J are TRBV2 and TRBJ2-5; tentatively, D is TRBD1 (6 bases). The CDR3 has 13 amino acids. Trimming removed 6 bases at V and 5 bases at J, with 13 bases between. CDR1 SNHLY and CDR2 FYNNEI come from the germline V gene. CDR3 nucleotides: TGTGCCAGCAGCCTACAGGGTCGGGAGACCCAGTACTTC. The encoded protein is CASSLQGRETQYF. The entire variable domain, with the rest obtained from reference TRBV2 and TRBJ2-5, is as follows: EPEVTQTPSHQVTQMGQEVILRCVPISNHLYFYWYRQILGQKVEFLVSFYNNEISEKSEIFDDQFSVERPDGSNFTLKIRSTKLEDSAMYFCASSLQGRETQYFGPGTRLLVL.

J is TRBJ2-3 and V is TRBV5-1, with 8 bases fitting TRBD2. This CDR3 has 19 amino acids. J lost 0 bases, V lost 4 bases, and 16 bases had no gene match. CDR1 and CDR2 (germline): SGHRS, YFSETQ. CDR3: CASSRKSVFSGVSTDTQYF. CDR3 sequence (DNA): TGCGCCAGCAGCCGCAAATCAGTATTTAGCGGGGTTAGCACAGATACGCAGTATTTT.

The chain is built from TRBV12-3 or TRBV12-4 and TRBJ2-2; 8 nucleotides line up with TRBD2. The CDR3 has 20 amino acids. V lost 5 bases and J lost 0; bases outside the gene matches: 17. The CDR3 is CASSQNPGLVTTANTGELFF. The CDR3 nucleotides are TGTGCCAGCAGTCAAAATCCGGGACTAGTTACGACGGCGAACACCGGGGAGCTGTTTTTT.

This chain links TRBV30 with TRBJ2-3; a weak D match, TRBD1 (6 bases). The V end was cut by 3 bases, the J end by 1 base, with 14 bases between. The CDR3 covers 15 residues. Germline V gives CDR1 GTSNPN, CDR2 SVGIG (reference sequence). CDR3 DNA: TGTGCCTGGAGCCACAGGGTTGAGGGCACAGATACGCAGTATTTT. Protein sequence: CAWSHRVEGTDTQYF.

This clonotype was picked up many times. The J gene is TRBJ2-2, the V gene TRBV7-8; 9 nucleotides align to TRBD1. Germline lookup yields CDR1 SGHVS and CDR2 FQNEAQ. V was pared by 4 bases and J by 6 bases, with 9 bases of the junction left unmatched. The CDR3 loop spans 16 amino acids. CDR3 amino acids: CASSSPQGARPGELFF. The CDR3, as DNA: TGTGCCAGCAGCTCCCCACAGGGGGCGCGTCCCGGGGAGCTGTTTTTT.

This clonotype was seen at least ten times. The CDR3 region has the DNA TGCAGCGTTGAGCGGGGGAACACAGATACGCAGTATTTT. Its translation: CSVERGNTDTQYF. The chain employs TRBV29-1 and TRBJ2-3, with 7 bases aligning to TRBD2. Germline CDR1 is SQVTM and CDR2 is ANQGSEA. J was trimmed by 2 bases and V by 3 bases; bases with no gene match: 2. This CDR3 is built from 13 residues.

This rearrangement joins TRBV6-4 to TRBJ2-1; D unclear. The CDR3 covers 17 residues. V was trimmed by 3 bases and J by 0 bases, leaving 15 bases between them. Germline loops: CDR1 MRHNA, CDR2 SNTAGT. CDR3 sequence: CASSEEVGWSSYNEQFF. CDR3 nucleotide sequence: TGTGCCAGCAGTGAAGAGGTCGGGTGGAGCTCCTACAATGAGCAGTTCTTC.

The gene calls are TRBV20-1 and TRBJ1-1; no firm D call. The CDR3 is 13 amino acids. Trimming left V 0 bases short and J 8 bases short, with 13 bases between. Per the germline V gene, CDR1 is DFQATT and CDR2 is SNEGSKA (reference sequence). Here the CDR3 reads CSARESGQPEAFF. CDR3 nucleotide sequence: TGCAGTGCTAGAGAGTCCGGTCAGCCCGAAGCTTTCTTT.

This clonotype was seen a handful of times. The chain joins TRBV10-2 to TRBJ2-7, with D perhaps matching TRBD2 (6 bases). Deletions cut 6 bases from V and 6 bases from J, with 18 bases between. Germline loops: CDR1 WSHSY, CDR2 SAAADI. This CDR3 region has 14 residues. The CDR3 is CASRIAETPLEQYF. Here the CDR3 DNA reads TGCGCCAGCAGGATAGCGGAGACCCCCCTCGAGCAGTACTTC.

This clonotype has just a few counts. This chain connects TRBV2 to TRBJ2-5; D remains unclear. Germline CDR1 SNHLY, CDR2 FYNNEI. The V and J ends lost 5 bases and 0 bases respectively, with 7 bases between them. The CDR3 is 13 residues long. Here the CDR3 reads CASSNTHQETQYF. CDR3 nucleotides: TGTGCCAGCAGTAATACCCACCAAGAGACCCAGTACTTC.

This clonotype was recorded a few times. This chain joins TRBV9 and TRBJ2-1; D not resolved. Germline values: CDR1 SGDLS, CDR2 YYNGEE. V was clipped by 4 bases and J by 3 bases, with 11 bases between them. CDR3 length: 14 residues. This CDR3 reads CASSYRTDYNEQFF. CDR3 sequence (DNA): TGTGCCAGCAGCTATCGGACGGACTACAATGAGCAGTTCTTC.

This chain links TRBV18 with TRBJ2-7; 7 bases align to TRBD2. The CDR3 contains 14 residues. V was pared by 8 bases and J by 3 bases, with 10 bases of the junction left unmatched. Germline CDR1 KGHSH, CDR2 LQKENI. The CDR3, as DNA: TGTGCCAGCGGGGCGGGAGTGTCGGACTACGAGCAGTACTTC. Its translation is CASGAGVSDYEQYF.

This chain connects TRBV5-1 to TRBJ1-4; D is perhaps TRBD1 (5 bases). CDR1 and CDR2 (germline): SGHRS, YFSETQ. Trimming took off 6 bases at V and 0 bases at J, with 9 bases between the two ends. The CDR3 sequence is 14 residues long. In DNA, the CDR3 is TGCGCCAGCACCGAGGGGCCAACTAATGAAAAACTGTTTTTT. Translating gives CASTEGPTNEKLFF.

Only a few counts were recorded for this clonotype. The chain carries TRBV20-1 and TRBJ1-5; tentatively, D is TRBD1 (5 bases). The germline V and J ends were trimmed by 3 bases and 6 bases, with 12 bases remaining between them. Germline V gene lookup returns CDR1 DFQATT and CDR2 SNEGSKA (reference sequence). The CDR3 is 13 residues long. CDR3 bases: TGCAGTGCTAGTGTGGGGGAAGGTCAGCCCCAGCATTTT. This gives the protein CSASVGEGQPQHF.

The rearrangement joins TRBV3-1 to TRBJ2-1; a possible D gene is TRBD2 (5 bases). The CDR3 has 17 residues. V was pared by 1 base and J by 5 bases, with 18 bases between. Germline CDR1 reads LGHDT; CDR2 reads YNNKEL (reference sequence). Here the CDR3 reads CASSQVGGPEQNNEQFF. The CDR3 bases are TGTGCCAGCAGCCAAGTTGGAGGACCAGAGCAGAACAATGAGCAGTTCTTC.

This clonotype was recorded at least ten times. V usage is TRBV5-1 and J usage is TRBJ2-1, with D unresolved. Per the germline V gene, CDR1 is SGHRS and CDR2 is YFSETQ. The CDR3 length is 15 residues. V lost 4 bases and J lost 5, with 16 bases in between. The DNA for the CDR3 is TGCGCCAGCAGCATGACTGATCCCTTCAACAATGAGCAGTTCTTC. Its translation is CASSMTDPFNNEQFF.

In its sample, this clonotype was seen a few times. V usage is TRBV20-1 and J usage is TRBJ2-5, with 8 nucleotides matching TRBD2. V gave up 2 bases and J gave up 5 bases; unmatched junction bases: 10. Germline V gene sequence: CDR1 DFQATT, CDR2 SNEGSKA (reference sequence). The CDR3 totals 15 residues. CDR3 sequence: CSARSGREGGETQYF. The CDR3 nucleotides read TGCAGTGCTAGAAGCGGCCGGGAGGGCGGGGAGACCCAGTACTTC.

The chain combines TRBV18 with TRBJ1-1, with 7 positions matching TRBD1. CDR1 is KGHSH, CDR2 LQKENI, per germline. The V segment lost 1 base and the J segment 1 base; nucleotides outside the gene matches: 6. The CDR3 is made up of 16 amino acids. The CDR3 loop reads CASSPRSGDRNTEAFF. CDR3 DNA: TGTGCCAGCTCACCACGCTCGGGGGACAGGAACACTGAAGCTTTCTTT.

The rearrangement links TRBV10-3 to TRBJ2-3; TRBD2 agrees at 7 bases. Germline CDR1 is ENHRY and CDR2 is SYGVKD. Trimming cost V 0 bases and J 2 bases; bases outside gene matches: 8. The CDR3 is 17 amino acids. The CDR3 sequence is CAISESSAGANTDTQYF. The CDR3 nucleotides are TGTGCCATCAGTGAGTCGAGTGCGGGAGCCAACACAGATACGCAGTATTTT.

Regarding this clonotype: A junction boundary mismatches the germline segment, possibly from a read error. The DNA of the CDR3 is TGTGCCAGCAGTGGTCGACAGGGGAGTGCGATGAGCAATCAGCCCCAGCATTTT. As protein: CASSGRQGSAMSNQPQHF. The V call is TRBV10-3, the J call TRBJ1-5, with 8 bases fitting TRBD1. Germline loops: CDR1 ENHRY, CDR2 SYGVKD. This CDR3 is 18 amino acids long.

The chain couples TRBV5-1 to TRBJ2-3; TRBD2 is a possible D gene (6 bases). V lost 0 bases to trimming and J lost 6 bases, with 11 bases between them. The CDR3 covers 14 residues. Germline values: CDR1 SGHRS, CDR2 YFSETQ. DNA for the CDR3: TGCGCCAGCAGCTTGGCTAGGAGGGGCGATACGCAGTATTTT. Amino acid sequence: CASSLARRGDTQYF.

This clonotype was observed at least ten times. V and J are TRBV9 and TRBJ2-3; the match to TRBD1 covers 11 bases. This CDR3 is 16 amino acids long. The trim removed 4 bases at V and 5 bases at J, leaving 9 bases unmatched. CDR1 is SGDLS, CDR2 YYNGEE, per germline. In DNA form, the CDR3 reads TGTGCCAGCAGCCCAAGGACAGGGGGCGCGGGAGATACGCAGTATTTT. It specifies CASSPRTGGAGDTQYF.

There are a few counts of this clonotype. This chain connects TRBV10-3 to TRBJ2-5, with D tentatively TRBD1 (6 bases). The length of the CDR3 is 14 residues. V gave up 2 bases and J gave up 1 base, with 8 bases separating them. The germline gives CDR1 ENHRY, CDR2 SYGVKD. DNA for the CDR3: TGTGCCATCAGTGAGACAGGGCTCCAAGAGACCCAGTACTTC. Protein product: CAISETGLQETQYF.

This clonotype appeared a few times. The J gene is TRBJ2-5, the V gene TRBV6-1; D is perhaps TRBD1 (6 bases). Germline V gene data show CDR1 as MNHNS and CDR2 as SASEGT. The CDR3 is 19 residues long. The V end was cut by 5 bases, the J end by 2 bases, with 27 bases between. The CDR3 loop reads CASSTSTFQMTGIQETQYF. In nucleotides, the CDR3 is TGTGCCAGCAGTACATCTACATTTCAAATGACAGGAATTCAAGAGACCCAGTACTTC.

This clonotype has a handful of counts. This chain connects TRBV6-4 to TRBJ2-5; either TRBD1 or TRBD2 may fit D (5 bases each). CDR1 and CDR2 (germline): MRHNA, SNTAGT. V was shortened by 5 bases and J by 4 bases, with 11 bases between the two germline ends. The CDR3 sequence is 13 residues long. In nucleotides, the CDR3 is TGTGCCAGCAGTTGGACGAGGGGAGAGACCCAGTACTTC. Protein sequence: CASSWTRGETQYF.